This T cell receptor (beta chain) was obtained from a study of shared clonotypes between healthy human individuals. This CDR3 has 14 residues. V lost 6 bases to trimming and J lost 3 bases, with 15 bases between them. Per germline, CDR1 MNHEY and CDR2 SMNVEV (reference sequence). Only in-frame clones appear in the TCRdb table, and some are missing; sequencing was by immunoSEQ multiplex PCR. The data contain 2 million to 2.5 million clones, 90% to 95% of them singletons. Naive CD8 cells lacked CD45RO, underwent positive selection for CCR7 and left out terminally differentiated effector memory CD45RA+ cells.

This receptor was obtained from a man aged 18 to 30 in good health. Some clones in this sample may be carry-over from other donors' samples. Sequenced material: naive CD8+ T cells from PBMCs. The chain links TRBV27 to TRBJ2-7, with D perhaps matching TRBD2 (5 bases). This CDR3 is CASSLKDSYYEQYF. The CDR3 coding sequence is TGTGCCAGCAGCCTAAAGGACTCCTACTACGAGCAGTACTTC.